The present T cell receptor beta chain was sequenced within a study of radiotherapy plus CTLA-4 blockade in lung cancer. Study-wide context: 15% to 20% of patients responded objectively, and about 30% achieved disease control. Study results and limitations: Some TCR clones had been derived from tumors. These clones expanded in peripheral blood after radiotherapy plus ipilimumab. Early blood T cell clone changes and increased post-radiation serum interferon-beta were reportedly the strongest response predictors.

V dropped 10 bases and J dropped 1 base, with 13 bases sitting between them. Germline assignment: CDR1 LNHDA and CDR2 SQIVND (reference sequence). The CDR3 covers 13 residues. Concerning this clone itself: What it binds is unknown.

Chemo-refractory metastatic non-small-cell lung cancer patients were treated with focal radiation plus CTLA-4 blockade with ipilimumab. TCRdb keeps only in-frame clones here, not all; method: immunoSEQ multiplex PCR. The sample records approximately 47,000 clones, roughly four fifths being singletons. This sequence joins TRBV19 and TRBJ1-1; tentatively, D is TRBD1 (6 bases). The sample consisted of peripheral blood, taken from a patient treated with radiotherapy plus ipilimumab. This TCR came from a human donor with non-small cell lung cancer who had stable disease on radiotherapy plus ipilimumab. The CDR3 sequence: CATSAGANTEAFF. Written as DNA, the CDR3 is TGTGCCACCAGTGCAGGGGCGAACACTGAAGCTTTCTTT. The full variable domain, with the rest looked up from reference TRBV19 and TRBJ1-1, is DGGITQSPKYLFRKEGQNVTLSCEQNLNHDAMYWYRQDPGQGLRLIYYSQIVNDFQKGDIAEGYSVSREKKESFPLTVTSAQKNPTAFYLCATSAGANTEAFFGQGTRLTVV.